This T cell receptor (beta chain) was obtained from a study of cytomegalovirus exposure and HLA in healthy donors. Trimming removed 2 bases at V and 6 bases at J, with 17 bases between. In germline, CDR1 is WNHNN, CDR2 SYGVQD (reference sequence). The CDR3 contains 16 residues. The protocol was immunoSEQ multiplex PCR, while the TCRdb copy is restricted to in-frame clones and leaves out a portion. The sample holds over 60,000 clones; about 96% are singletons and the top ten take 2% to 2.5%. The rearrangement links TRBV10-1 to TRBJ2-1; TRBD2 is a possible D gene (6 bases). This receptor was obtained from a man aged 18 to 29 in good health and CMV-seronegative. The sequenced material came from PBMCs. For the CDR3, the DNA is TGCGCCAGCAGTGAGCTCCAGGGAGGTCACGGCAATGAGCAGTTCTTC. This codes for CASSELQGGHGNEQFF.